These 2 T cell receptor beta chains originate from one sample sequenced in a study of identical twins. Using its own MiXCR run on the 5' RACE reads, TCRdb lists one record per CDR3 protein. The sample shows 450,000 or so distinct CDR3 sequences, 14% of them seen only once. The same data also went into a second study, on yellow fever vaccine responses in identical twins.

The specimen sequenced was CD4+ T cells sorted from blood. These receptors all come from a woman under 30 in good health.

This clonotype was seen only a few times. The chain uses TRBV7-2 and TRBJ2-7; 7 bases line up with TRBD1. The CDR3 loop spans 15 amino acids. Trimming took 3 bases from V and 2 from J; bases not matched to a gene: 7. Germline CDR1 and CDR2: SGHTA and FQGNSA. The CDR3 nucleotides read TGTGCCAGCAGCTTTACCGGGACAGAGGCCTACGAGCAGTACTTC. This sequence encodes CASSFTGTEAYEQYF.

The sample holds many counts of this clonotype. The chain has TRBV10-3 and TRBJ2-3, with 13 bases fitting TRBD2. With V trimmed by 6 bases and J by 4 bases, 10 bases remained unmatched. The germline V gene encodes CDR1 ENHRY and CDR2 SYGVKD. The CDR3 is 17 residues long. The CDR3 DNA is TGTGCCATCAGCCAACGACTAGCGGGGGGTAAAGCAGATACGCAGTATTTT. It specifies CAISQRLAGGKADTQYF.